This entry describes one T cell receptor (beta chain). No antigen is known for it. The entry originates in a study of blood T cells in healthy people across ages. Whole-study findings and limits: The authors considered diversity estimates from one million T cells to be underestimates. Among long-lived donors, naive CD4+ cells were more numerous and diversity higher than in aged donors.

Researchers collected 7.5 to 10 milliliters of peripheral blood from every single donor. A second about 6 to 12 cycle PCR used barcoded and J-beta primers. TCRdb independently ran MiXCR on the 5' RACE reads; one entry per CDR3 protein. This sample has some 1,800,000 distinct CDR3 sequences, with more than 35% found just once. Sequencing was performed on blood. This receptor was obtained from a human donor in good health.

This CDR3 is CSATRPERGSYNEQFF. The CDR3 nucleotides are TGCAGTGCTACCAGACCAGAGCGGGGTTCCTACAATGAGCAGTTCTTC. This chain joins TRBV20-1 and TRBJ2-1; 7 bases fit TRBD2. V trimming: 4 bases; J trimming: 1 base; junction bases outside the gene matches: 10. The CDR3 sequence is 16 residues long. The germline V gene encodes CDR1 DFQATT and CDR2 SNEGSKA (reference sequence).